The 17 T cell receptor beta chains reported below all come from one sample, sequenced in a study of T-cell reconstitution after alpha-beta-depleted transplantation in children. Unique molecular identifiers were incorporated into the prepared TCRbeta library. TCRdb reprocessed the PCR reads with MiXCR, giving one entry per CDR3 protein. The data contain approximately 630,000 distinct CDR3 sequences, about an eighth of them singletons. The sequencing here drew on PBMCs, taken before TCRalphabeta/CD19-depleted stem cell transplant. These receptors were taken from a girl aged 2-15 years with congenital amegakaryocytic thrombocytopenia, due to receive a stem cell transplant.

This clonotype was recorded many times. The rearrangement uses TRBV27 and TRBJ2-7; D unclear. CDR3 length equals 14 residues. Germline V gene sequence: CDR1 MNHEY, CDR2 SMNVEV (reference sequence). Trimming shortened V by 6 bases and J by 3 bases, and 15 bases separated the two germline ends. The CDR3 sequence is CASRPKITLYEQYF. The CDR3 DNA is TGTGCCAGCAGGCCCAAAATAACTCTCTACGAGCAGTACTTC.

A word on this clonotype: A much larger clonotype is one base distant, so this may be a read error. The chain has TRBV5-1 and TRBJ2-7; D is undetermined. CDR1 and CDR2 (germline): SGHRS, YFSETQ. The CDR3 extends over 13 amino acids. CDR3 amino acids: CARSLEPRYEQYF. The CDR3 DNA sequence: TGCGCCCGCAGCTTGGAACCCCGCTACGAGCAGTACTTC.

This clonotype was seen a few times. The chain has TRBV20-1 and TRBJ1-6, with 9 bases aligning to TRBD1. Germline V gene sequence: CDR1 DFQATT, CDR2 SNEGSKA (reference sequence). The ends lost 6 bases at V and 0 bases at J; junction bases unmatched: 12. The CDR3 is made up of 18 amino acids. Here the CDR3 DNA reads TGCAGTGCCGGGGACAGGGTTGACCTGAGCTCCTATAATTCACCCCTCCACTTT. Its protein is CSAGDRVDLSSYNSPLHF.

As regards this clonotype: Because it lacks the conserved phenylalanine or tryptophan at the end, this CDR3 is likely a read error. This CDR3 reads CASSVARGLASNEQFL. The DNA for the CDR3 is TGTGCCAGCAGCGTAGCTCGGGGACTAGCTTCTAATGAGCAGTTCTTG. The chain has TRBV9 and TRBJ2-1; 9 nucleotides agree with TRBD2. CDR3 length equals 16 residues. The junction had 8 bases not matched to a gene; V was cut back by 0 bases and J by 7 bases. CDR1 and CDR2 (germline): SGDLS, YYNGEE.

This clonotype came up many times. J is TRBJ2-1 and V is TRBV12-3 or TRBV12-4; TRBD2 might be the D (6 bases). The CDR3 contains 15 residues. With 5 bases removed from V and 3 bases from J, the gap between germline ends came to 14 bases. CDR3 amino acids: CASSGGNGSYNEQFF. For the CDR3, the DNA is TGTGCCAGCAGTGGGGGTAACGGGAGCTACAATGAGCAGTTCTTC.

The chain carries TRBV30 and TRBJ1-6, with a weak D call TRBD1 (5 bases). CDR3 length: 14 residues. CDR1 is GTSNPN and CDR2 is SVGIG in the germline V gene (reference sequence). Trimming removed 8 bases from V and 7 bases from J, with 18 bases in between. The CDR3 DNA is TGTGCCGGTTTTCCGGGGACGGGAAATTCACCCCTCCACTTT. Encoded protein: CAGFPGTGNSPLHF.

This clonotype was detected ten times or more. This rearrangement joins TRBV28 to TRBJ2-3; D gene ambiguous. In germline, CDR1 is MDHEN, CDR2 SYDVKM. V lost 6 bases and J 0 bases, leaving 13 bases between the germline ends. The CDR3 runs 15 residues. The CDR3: CASRMTGASTDTQYF. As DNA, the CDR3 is TGTGCCAGCAGAATGACCGGTGCTAGCACAGATACGCAGTATTTT. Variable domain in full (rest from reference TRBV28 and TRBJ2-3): DVKVTQSSRYLVKRTGEKVFLECVQDMDHENMFWYRQDPGLGLRLIYFSYDVKMKEKGDIPEGYSVSREKKERFSLILESASTNQTSMYLCASRMTGASTDTQYFGPGTRLTVL.

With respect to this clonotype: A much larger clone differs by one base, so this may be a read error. CDR3 in DNA: TGCAGTGCTAGTACAGGGGACACTGAAGCTTTCTTT. It yields the protein CSASTGDTEAFF. This sequence joins TRBV20-1 and TRBJ1-1; TRBD1 aligns across 7 bases. CDR1 is DFQATT, CDR2 SNEGSKA, per germline (reference sequence). The CDR3 length is 12 residues. The junction had 1 base not matched to a gene; V was cut back by 3 bases and J by 3 bases.

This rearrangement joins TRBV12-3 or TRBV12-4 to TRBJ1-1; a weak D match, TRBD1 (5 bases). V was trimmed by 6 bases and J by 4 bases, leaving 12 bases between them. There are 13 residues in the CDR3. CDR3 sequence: CASSRGGGTEAFF. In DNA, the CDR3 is TGTGCCAGCAGCCGGGGGGGGGGCACTGAAGCTTTCTTT.

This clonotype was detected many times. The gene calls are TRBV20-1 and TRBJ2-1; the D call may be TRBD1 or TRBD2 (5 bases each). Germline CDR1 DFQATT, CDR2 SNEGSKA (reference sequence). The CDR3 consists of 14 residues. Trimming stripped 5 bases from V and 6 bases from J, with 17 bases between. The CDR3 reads CSAVLGTAFNEQFF. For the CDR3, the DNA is TGCAGTGCTGTCCTCGGGACGGCATTCAATGAGCAGTTCTTC.

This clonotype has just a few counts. The CDR3 DNA reads TGTGCCAGCAGTTGGGGACACAATGAGCAGTTCTTC. Its translation: CASSWGHNEQFF. This sequence joins TRBV28 and TRBJ2-1; either TRBD1 or TRBD2 may fit D (5 bases each). This CDR3 has 12 amino acids. The ends were cut back, 4 bases at V and 5 bases at J, with 6 bases in the middle. CDR1 is MDHEN, CDR2 SYDVKM, per germline.

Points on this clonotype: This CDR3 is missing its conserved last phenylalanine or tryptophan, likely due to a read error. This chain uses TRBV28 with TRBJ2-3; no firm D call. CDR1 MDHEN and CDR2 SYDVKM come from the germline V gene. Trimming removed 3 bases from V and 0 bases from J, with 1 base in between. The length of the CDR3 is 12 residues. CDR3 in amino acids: CASSFSTDTQYL. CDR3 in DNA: TGTGCCAGCAGTTTTAGCACAGATACGCAGTATTTG.

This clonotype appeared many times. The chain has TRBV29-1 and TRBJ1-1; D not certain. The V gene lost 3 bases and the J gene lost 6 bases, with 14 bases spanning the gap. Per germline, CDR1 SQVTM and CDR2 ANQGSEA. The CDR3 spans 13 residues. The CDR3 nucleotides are TGCAGCGTTGACGTGGGTGGGGTGGCTGAAGCTTTCTTT. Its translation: CSVDVGGVAEAFF.

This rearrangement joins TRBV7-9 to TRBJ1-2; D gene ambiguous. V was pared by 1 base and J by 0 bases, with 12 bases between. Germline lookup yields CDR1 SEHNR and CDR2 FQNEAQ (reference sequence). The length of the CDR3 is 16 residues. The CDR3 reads CASSLGINPPNYGYTF. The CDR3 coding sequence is TGTGCCAGCAGCTTAGGTATCAACCCCCCTAACTATGGCTACACCTTC.

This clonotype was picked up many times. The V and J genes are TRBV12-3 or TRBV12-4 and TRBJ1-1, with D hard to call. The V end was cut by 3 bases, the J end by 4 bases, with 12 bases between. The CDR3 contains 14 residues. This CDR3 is CASSFWSSGTEAFF. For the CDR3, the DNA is TGTGCCAGCAGTTTTTGGAGTTCCGGCACTGAAGCTTTCTTT.

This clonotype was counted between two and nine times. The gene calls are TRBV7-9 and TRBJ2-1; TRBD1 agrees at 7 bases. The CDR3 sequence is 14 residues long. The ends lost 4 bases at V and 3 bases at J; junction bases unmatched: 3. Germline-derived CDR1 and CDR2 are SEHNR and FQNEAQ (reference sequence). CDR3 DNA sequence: TGTGCCAGCAGCTACCGGGACAGCTACAATGAGCAGTTCTTC. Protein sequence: CASSYRDSYNEQFF.

CDR3 sequence (DNA): TGTGCCAGCAACCAGATTTCCTCCTACGAGCAGTACTTC. It specifies CASNQISSYEQYF. The chain joins TRBV7-2 to TRBJ2-7; D is unclear. The CDR3 runs to 13 residues. From germline, CDR1 is SGHTA and CDR2 FQGNSA. Trimming stripped 7 bases from V and 0 bases from J, with 10 bases between.